The clone carrying this T cell receptor (beta chain) was counted between two and nine times. The data are from a study of blood T cell repertoires in COVID-19. Profiled with immunoSEQ multiplex PCR; TCRdb holds only in-frame clones, not every one. The sample shows about 140,000 clones, roughly 80% of them seen only once. This sequence originates from an older woman with acute or convalescent COVID-19. Material for sequencing was peripheral blood.

CDR3 in DNA: TGCGCCAGCAGCCAAGACAGGGGGCAGCCCCAGCATTTT. The encoded protein is CASSQDRGQPQHF. The chain uses TRBV4-3 and TRBJ1-5, with 7 bases aligning to TRBD1. The CDR3 is 13 residues long. Germline-derived CDR1 and CDR2 are LGHNA and YSLEER. After removal of 0 bases from V and 7 bases from J, the junction contained 0 bases not matched to a gene.